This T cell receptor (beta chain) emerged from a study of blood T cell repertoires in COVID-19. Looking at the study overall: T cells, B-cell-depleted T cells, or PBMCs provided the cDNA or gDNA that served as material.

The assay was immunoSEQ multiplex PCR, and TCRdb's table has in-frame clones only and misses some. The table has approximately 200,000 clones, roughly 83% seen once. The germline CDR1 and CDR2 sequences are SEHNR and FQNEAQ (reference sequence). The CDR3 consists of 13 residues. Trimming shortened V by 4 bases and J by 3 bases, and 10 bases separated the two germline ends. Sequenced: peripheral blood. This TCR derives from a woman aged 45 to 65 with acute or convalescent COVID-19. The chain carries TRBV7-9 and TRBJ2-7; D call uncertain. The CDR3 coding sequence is TGTGCCAGCAGCTCGCTAACCTTCTACGAGCAGTACTTC. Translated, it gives CASSSLTFYEQYF.